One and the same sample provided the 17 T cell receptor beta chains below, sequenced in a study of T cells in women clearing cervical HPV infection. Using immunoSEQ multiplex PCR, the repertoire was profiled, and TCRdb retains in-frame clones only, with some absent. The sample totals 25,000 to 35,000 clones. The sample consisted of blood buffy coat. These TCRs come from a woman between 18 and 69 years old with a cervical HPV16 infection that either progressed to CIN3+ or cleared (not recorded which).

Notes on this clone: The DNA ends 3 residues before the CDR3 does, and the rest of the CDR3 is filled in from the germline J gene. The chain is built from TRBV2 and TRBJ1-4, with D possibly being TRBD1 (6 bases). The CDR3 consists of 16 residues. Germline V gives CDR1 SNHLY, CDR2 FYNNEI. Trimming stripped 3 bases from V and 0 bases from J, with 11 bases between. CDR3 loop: CASSDPQGATNEKLFF. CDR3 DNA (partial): TGTGCCAGCAGTGACCCACAGGGAGCAACTAATGAAAAA.

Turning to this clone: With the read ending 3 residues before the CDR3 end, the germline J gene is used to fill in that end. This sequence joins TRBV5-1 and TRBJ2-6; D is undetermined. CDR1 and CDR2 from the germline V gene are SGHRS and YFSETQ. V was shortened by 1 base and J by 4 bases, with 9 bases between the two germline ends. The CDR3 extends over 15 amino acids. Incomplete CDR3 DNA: TGCGCCAGCAGCTTGAGCGCCCCCGGGGCCAACGTC. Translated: CASSLSAPGANV. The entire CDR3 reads CASSLSAPGANVLTF.

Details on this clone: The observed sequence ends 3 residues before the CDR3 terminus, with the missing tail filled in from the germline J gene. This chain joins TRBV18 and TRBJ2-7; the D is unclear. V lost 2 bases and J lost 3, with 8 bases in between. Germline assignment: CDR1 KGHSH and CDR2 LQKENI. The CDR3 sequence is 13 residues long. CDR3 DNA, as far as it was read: TGTGCCAGCTCACCAGGTGGCCTCTACGAG. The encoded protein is CASSPGGLYE. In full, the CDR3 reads CASSPGGLYEQYF.

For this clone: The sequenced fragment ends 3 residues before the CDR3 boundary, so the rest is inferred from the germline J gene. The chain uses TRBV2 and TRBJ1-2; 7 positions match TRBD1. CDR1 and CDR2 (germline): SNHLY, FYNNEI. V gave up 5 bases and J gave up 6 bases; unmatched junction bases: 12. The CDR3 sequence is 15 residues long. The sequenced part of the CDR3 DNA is TGTGCCAGCAGTAAAGGGGAGAACAGGGGAAATGGC. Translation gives CASSKGENRGNG. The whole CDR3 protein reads CASSKGENRGNGYTF.

This CDR3 is CASRDRGDYSEAFF. The part of the CDR3 DNA that was read is TGTGCCAGCCGGGACAGGGGGGATTACAGTGAA. The chain carries TRBV6-4 and TRBJ1-1, with 11 nucleotides matching TRBD1. The sequenced fragment ends 3 residues before the CDR3 boundary, so the rest is inferred from the germline J gene. There are 14 residues in the CDR3. V was clipped by 8 bases and J by 7 bases; unmatched bases: 9. Per germline, CDR1 MRHNA and CDR2 SNTAGT.

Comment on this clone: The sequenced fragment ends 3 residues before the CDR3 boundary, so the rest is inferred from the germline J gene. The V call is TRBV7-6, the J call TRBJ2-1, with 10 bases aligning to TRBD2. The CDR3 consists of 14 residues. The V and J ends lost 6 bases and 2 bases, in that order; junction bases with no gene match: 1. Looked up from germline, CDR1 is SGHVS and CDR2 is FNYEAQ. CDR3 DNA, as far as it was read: TGTGCCAGCAGAAGCGGGGGGGCCTACAATGAG. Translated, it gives CASRSGGAYNE. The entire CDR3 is CASRSGGAYNEQFF.

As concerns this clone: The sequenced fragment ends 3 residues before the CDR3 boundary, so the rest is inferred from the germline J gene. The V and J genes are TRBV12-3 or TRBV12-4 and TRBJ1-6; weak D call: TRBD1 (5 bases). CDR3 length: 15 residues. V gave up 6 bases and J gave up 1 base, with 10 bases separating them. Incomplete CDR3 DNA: TGTGCCAGCAGCAAGGACAATTCCTATAATTCACCC. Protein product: CASSKDNSYNSP. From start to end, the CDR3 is CASSKDNSYNSPLHF.

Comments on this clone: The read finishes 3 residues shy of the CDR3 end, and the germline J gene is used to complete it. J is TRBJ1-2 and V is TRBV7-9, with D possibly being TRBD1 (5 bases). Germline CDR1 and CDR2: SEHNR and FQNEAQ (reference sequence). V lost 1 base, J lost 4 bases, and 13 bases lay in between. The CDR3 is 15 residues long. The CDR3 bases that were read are TGTGCCAGCAGCTTAGGTCCAGGGTCCTTCTATGGC. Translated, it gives CASSLGPGSFYG. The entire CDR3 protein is CASSLGPGSFYGYTF.

CDR3 residues: CASSLLGSAPDRDSPLHF. The covered CDR3 bases are TGCGCCAGCAGCCTCCTCGGGAGCGCCCCGGACAGGGATTCACCC. The chain joins TRBV23-1 to TRBJ1-6, with TRBD1 identical over 8 bases. With the read ending 3 residues before the CDR3 end, the germline J gene is used to fill in that end. TRBV23-1 is labeled an ORF, and its function is uncertain. The CDR3 loop spans 18 amino acids. Trimming at V came to 6 bases and at J to 8 bases, leaving 18 bases not matched to a gene.

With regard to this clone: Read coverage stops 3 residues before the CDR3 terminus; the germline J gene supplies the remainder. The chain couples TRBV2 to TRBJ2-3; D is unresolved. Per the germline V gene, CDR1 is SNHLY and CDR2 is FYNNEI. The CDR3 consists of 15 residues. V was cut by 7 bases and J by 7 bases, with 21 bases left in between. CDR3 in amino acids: CASTLGPLEANTQYF. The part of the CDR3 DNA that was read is TGTGCCAGCACTCTGGGCCCGCTCGAAGCAAATACG.

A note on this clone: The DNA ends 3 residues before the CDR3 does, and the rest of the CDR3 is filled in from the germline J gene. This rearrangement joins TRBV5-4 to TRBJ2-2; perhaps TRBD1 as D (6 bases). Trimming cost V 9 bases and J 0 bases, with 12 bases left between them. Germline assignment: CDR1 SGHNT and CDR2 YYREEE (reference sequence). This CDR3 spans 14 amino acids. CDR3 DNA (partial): TGTGCCATCGCACAGGGCCCGAACACCGGGGAG. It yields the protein CAIAQGPNTGE. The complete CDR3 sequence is CAIAQGPNTGELFF.

This CDR3 is CASSQQGIQYF. The sequenced CDR3 bases are TGTGCCAGCAGTCAACAGGGCATT. This chain connects TRBV2 to TRBJ2-4; a possible D gene is TRBD1 (6 bases). The read gets to within 3 residues of the CDR3 end, and the germline J gene fills in the rest. This CDR3 spans 11 amino acids. Germline V gene data show CDR1 as SNHLY and CDR2 as FYNNEI. The V gene lost 5 bases and the J gene lost 9 bases, with 8 bases spanning the gap. Together with reference TRBV2 and TRBJ2-4, the CDR3 gives the full variable domain: EPEVTQTPSHQVTQMGQEVILRCVPISNHLYFYWYRQILGQKVEFLVSFYNNEISEKSEIFDDQFSVERPDGSNFTLKIRSTKLEDSAMYFCASSQQGIQYFGAGTRLSVL.

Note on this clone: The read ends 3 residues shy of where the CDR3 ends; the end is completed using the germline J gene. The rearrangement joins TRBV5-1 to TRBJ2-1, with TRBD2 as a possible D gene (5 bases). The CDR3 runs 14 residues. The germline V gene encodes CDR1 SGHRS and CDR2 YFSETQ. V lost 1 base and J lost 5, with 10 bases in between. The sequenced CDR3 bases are TGCGCCAGCAGCTTGTACGGGGTTGACAATGAG. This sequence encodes CASSLYGVDNE. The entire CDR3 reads CASSLYGVDNEQFF. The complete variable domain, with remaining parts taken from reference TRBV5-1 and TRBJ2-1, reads KAGVTQTPRYLIKTRGQQVTLSCSPISGHRSVSWYQQTPGQGLQFLFEYFSETQRNKGNFPGRFSGRQFSNSRSEMNVSTLELGDSALYLCASSLYGVDNEQFFGPGTRLTVL.

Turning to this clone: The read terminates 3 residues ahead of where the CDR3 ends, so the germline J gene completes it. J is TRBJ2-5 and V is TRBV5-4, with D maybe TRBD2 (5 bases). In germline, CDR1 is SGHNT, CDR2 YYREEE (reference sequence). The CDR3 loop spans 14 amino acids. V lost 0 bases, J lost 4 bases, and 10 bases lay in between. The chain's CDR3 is CASSLATRGETQYF. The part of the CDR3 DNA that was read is TGTGCCAGCAGCTTGGCCACTAGAGGAGAGACC.

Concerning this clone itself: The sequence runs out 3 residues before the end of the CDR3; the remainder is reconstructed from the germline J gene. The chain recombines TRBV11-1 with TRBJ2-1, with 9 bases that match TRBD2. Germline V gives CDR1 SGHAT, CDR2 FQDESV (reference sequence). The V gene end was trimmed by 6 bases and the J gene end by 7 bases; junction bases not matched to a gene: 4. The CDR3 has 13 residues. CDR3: CASRLAGGNEQFF. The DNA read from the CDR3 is TGTGCCAGCAGGCTCGCGGGGGGGAATGAG.

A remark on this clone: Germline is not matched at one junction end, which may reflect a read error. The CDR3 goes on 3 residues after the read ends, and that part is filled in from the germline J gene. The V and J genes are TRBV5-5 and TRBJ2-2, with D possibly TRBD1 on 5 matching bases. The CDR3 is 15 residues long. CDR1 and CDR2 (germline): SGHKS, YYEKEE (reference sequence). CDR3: CASSLGQLNTRELFF. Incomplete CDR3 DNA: TGTGCCAGCAGCTTGGGACAGCTGAACACCAGGGAG.

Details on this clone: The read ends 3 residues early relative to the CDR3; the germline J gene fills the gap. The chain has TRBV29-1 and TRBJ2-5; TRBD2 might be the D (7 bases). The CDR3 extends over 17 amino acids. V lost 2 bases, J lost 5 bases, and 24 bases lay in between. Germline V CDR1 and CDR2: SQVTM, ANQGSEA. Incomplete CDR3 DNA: TGCAGCGTTGAAATCTTACAGGGAGGGGTATCGGGGGAGACC. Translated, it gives CSVEILQGGVSGET. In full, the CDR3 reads CSVEILQGGVSGETQYF.